The 3 T cell receptor beta chains below come from one sample, sequenced in a study of control samples from healthy donors and cancer patients. Repertoires were generated with immunoSEQ multiplex PCR, while TCRdb's copy carries only in-frame clones and drops some. The sample carries around 130,000 clones, 85% to 95% recorded once. Sequencing used blood. These receptors originate from a man aged 30-40 years in good health.

V is TRBV14 and J is TRBJ2-3; 11 positions match TRBD2. The CDR3 consists of 19 residues. After removal of 5 bases from V and 0 bases from J, the junction contained 13 bases not matched to a gene. Germline V gives CDR1 SGHDN, CDR2 FVKESK. The CDR3 sequence is CASSSRILAGGPSTDTQYF. The CDR3 coding sequence is TGTGCCAGCAGCTCAAGAATCCTAGCGGGGGGACCGAGCACAGATACGCAGTATTTT.

This chain links TRBV5-4 with TRBJ1-2; perhaps TRBD1 as D (5 bases). Trimming left V 4 bases short and J 5 bases short, with 21 bases between. The CDR3 contains 16 residues. Germline lookup yields CDR1 SGHNT and CDR2 YYREEE (reference sequence). The CDR3 nucleotides are TGTGCCAGCAGCGATGACCGGGACCAGAGGGCTTATGGCTACACCTTC. It encodes CASSDDRDQRAYGYTF.

The CDR3, as DNA: TGTGCCAGTAGTCTCCGACAGGGATCGAACACCGGGGAGCTGTTTTTT. It yields the protein CASSLRQGSNTGELFF. The J gene is TRBJ2-2, the V gene TRBV19; 7 bases are shared with TRBD1. Germline values: CDR1 LNHDA, CDR2 SQIVND (reference sequence). Trimming cost V 5 bases and J 0 bases; bases outside gene matches: 6. The CDR3 covers 16 residues.